Presented here are 27 T cell receptor beta chains from one specimen sequenced in a study of spatial heterogeneity in lung cancer. As to time point: sample taken at primary tumor resection. Unsorted whole RNA from tumor, nontumor lung or frozen PBMC underwent sequencing. MiXCR, run by TCRdb on the 5' RACE reads, gives a single entry per CDR3 protein. Among about 38,000 distinct CDR3 sequences listed, 7.5% were seen once. Source: PBMCs, taken at surgery. The receptors stem from a male donor with early-stage non-small cell lung cancer.

V is TRBV6-5 and J is TRBJ2-2; possible D gene TRBD2, 6 bases. V was clipped by 8 bases and J by 8 bases, with 9 bases between them. Germline assignment: CDR1 MNHEY and CDR2 SVGAGI. The CDR3 length is 11 residues. CDR3 coding DNA: TGTGCCAGCGGGGAGGTGGGGGAGCTGTTTTTT. Translated: CASGEVGELFF.

This clonotype was detected a few times. The V gene is TRBV20-1, the J gene TRBJ2-1, with 9 bases that match TRBD2. Unmatched junction bases numbered 4, after V lost 0 bases and J lost 4 bases. This CDR3 spans 15 amino acids. The germline V gene encodes CDR1 DFQATT and CDR2 SNEGSKA (reference sequence). The CDR3 sequence: CSARDLAGGYNEQFF. The CDR3 DNA sequence: TGCAGTGCTAGAGACCTTGCGGGGGGGTACAATGAGCAGTTCTTC.

This clonotype has a count of ten or more. The chain recombines TRBV12-3 or TRBV12-4 with TRBJ2-1, with 9 bases fitting TRBD2. The junction had 8 bases not matched to a gene; V was cut back by 4 bases and J by 4 bases. CDR3 length: 16 amino acids. The CDR3 DNA sequence: TGTGCCAGCAGTTCCACCCTAGCGGGACCATACAATGAGCAGTTCTTC. It specifies CASSSTLAGPYNEQFF.

The chain carries TRBV18 and TRBJ1-1; tentatively, D is TRBD1 (6 bases). The CDR3 is 11 amino acids. Germline V gene lookup returns CDR1 KGHSH and CDR2 LQKENI. V lost 6 bases, J lost 5 bases, and 7 bases lay in between. The CDR3 reads CASSTGTEAFF. CDR3 coding DNA: TGTGCCAGCTCGACAGGAACTGAAGCTTTCTTT.

This clonotype occurred many times. The CDR3 DNA reads as TGTGCCATCAGTGAGTCGCAAGGAGTTGGGAGCAATGAGCAGTTCTTC. Its translation: CAISESQGVGSNEQFF. The rearrangement links TRBV10-3 to TRBJ2-1; TRBD2 is a possible D gene (5 bases). The CDR3 consists of 16 residues. In germline, CDR1 is ENHRY, CDR2 SYGVKD. V was trimmed by 0 bases and J by 6 bases, leaving 15 bases between them.

This clonotype was seen more than once but under ten times. The DNA for the CDR3 is TGTGCCAGCTCACCACCGGGCAACGGGATCAAAAACATTCAGTACTTC. Protein: CASSPPGNGIKNIQYF. The chain uses TRBV18 and TRBJ2-4; the D gene is possibly TRBD2 (5 bases). The CDR3 has 16 amino acids. V lost 0 bases, J lost 3 bases, and 12 bases lay in between. Germline V gives CDR1 KGHSH, CDR2 LQKENI.

The chain joins TRBV12-3 or TRBV12-4 to TRBJ2-4, with a tentative D call TRBD2 (5 bases). The CDR3 runs to 14 residues. V lost 3 bases and J 6 bases, leaving 12 bases between the germline ends. The CDR3 reads CASSFSGGRNIQYF. The CDR3 coding sequence is TGTGCCAGCAGTTTCTCGGGCGGGCGAAACATTCAGTACTTC.

This clonotype showed up many times. V gene TRBV7-9 combines with J gene TRBJ2-7, with 7 bases fitting TRBD2. V was pared by 1 base and J by 2 bases, with 2 bases of the junction left unmatched. This CDR3 contains 14 residues. Germline V gene lookup returns CDR1 SEHNR and CDR2 FQNEAQ (reference sequence). CDR3 amino acids: CASSLGRGAYEQYF. DNA for the CDR3: TGTGCCAGCAGCTTAGGACGGGGGGCCTACGAGCAGTACTTC.

A word on this clonotype: A clone one base away is much larger, so this may be a read error. This chain connects TRBV5-4 to TRBJ2-1; tentatively, D is TRBD2 (5 bases). Germline-derived CDR1 and CDR2 are SGHNT and YYREEE (reference sequence). This CDR3 region has 17 residues. The chain's CDR3 is CTSSRPTSASSYNEQFF. In DNA form, the CDR3 reads TGTACCAGCAGCAGACCTACTAGTGCAAGCTCCTACAATGAGCAGTTCTTC.

On this clonotype itself: Since a much larger clone is just one base distant, this may be a read error. The V and J genes are TRBV7-8 and TRBJ1-1; no definite D call. This CDR3 has 15 amino acids. Germline CDR1 is SGHVS and CDR2 is FQNEAQ. The CDR3: CASSLGGKMNTKAFF. Written as DNA, the CDR3 is TGTGCCAGCAGCTTAGGGGGAAAGATGAACACTAAAGCTTTCTTT.

This clonotype was recorded at least ten times. The chain uses TRBV12-3 or TRBV12-4 and TRBJ1-1; 10 bases align to TRBD1. The CDR3 loop spans 16 amino acids. V dropped 6 bases and J dropped 0; count of bases not matched to a gene: 7. The CDR3 sequence: CASSRTGGYMNTEAFF. As DNA, the CDR3 is TGTGCCAGCAGCAGGACAGGGGGATACATGAACACTGAAGCTTTCTTT.

This clonotype was detected many times. The V call is TRBV12-3 or TRBV12-4, the J call TRBJ2-4, with D perhaps matching TRBD2 (6 bases). Between the trimmed V and J ends, which lost 4 bases and 1 base, there was a span of 11 bases. This CDR3 comprises 15 residues. The CDR3, as DNA: TGTGCCAGCAGTTCAACTGGGGGGGCCAAAAACATTCAGTACTTC. Its protein product is CASSSTGGAKNIQYF.

There are a few counts of this clonotype. This rearrangement joins TRBV4-3 to TRBJ2-7; possible D gene TRBD2, 5 bases. Germline V gives CDR1 LGHNA, CDR2 YSLEER. Trimming shortened V by 0 bases and J by 2 bases, and 11 bases separated the two germline ends. This CDR3 comprises 15 residues. The CDR3 sequence: CASSQESGGAYEQYF. The DNA of the CDR3 is TGCGCCAGCAGCCAAGAGTCAGGAGGAGCCTACGAGCAGTACTTC.

This clonotype was seen more than once but under ten times. The chain links TRBV6-2 or TRBV6-3 to TRBJ2-7, with 10 nucleotides matching TRBD2. V lost 4 bases, J lost 5 bases, and 11 bases stayed unmatched. This CDR3 is built from 16 residues. Germline CDR1 reads MNHEY; CDR2 reads SVGEGT. CDR3 protein: CASSSLRLAGVNEQYV. The DNA of the CDR3 is TGTGCCAGCAGTTCTCTTAGACTAGCGGGCGTGAACGAGCAGTACGTC.

This clonotype was seen at least ten times. The rearrangement uses TRBV12-3 or TRBV12-4 and TRBJ2-1, with 10 bases matching TRBD1. V gave up 6 bases and J gave up 4 bases; unmatched junction bases: 6. The CDR3 covers 15 residues. As DNA, the CDR3 is TGTGCCAGCAGGGGCTGGGACAGGGGATACAATGAGCAGTTCTTC. It translates to CASRGWDRGYNEQFF.

In this sample, this clonotype turned up many times. The CDR3 coding sequence is TGTGCCAGCAGTAGTTGGGACCGGGGGTCCGGGGAGCTGTTTTTT. This gives the protein CASSSWDRGSGELFF. V gene TRBV9 combines with J gene TRBJ2-2, with D perhaps matching TRBD2 (6 bases). The V and J ends lost 5 bases and 6 bases respectively, with 17 bases between them. The length of the CDR3 is 15 residues. CDR1 is SGDLS, CDR2 YYNGEE, per germline.

This clonotype was picked up many times. V and J are TRBV30 and TRBJ2-5; possible D gene TRBD2, 5 bases. The V and J ends lost 2 bases and 4 bases respectively, with 11 bases between them. This CDR3 comprises 13 residues. CDR1 and CDR2 from the germline V gene are GTSNPN and SVGIG (reference sequence). The CDR3 loop is CAWSPGVRETQYF. The CDR3, as DNA: TGTGCCTGGAGTCCCGGGGTCCGAGAGACCCAGTACTTC.

Many counts were recorded for this clonotype. The V and J genes are TRBV7-2 and TRBJ1-1; D is undetermined. Trimming took off 5 bases at V and 1 base at J, with 8 bases between the two ends. Germline-derived CDR1 and CDR2 are SGHTA and FQGNSA. The CDR3 sequence is 13 residues long. CDR3 DNA: TGTGCCAGCAGCCGGACGGCGAACACTGAAGCTTTCTTT. It yields the protein CASSRTANTEAFF. Filled out from reference TRBV7-2 and TRBJ1-1, the complete variable domain reads GAGVSQSPSNKVTEKGKDVELRCDPISGHTALYWYRQSLGQGLEFLIYFQGNSAPDKSGLPSDRFSAERTGGSVSTLTIQRTQQEDSAVYLCASSRTANTEAFFGQGTRLTVV.

The sample holds many counts of this clonotype. As DNA, the CDR3 is TGTGCCAGCAGTTCACAGGGAGGTGAAAACACTGAAGCTTTCTTT. Protein product: CASSSQGGENTEAFF. V usage is TRBV2 and J usage is TRBJ1-1; D may be TRBD1 (6 bases). CDR1 SNHLY and CDR2 FYNNEI come from the germline V gene. The CDR3 is 15 residues long. Trimming took 5 bases from V and 2 from J, leaving 15 bases between them.

This clonotype was counted a few times. The V and J genes are TRBV13 and TRBJ1-1, with TRBD1 matching over 8 bases. V trimming: 5 bases; J trimming: 9 bases; junction bases outside the gene matches: 14. The CDR3 totals 15 residues. Germline V gene data show CDR1 as PRHDT and CDR2 as FYEKMQ (reference sequence). CDR3 coding DNA: TGTGCCAGCAGCCATTGGGGACAGGCTACTTTTAAAGCTTTCTTT. Translating gives CASSHWGQATFKAFF.

This clonotype has at least ten counts. The CDR3 reads CASSPTYRVETQYF. In DNA form, the CDR3 reads TGTGCCAGCAGTCCCACGTACAGGGTAGAGACCCAGTACTTC. This rearrangement joins TRBV12-3 or TRBV12-4 to TRBJ2-5; possibly TRBD1 for D (6 bases). The CDR3 totals 14 residues. V dropped 5 bases and J dropped 4 bases, with 14 bases sitting between them.

In this sample, this clonotype turned up many times. The J gene is TRBJ1-5, the V gene TRBV20-1, with D possibly matching TRBD1 (6 bases). Deletions cut 3 bases from V and 6 bases from J, with 18 bases between. This CDR3 contains 15 residues. Per germline, CDR1 DFQATT and CDR2 SNEGSKA (reference sequence). The CDR3 region is CSARPLGAGGQPQHF. In nucleotides, the CDR3 is TGCAGTGCTAGGCCCCTGGGGGCCGGTGGTCAGCCCCAGCATTTT.

This clonotype was recorded at least ten times. The chain links TRBV12-3 or TRBV12-4 to TRBJ1-1; D is unclear. The CDR3 loop spans 11 amino acids. V was cut by 3 bases and J by 7 bases, with 6 bases left in between. The CDR3 sequence: CASSFSHEAFF. The CDR3, as DNA: TGTGCCAGCAGTTTTAGTCATGAAGCTTTCTTT.

In this sample, this clonotype turned up a few times. This sequence joins TRBV7-3 and TRBJ2-7; D not resolved. This CDR3 contains 10 residues. Per the germline V gene, CDR1 is SGHTA and CDR2 is FQGTGA. The CDR3 reads CRGSHYEQYV. CDR3 coding DNA: TGCCGCGGATCTCATTACGAGCAGTACGTC.

This clonotype was counted many times. The rearrangement links TRBV10-3 to TRBJ1-5; a possible D gene is TRBD1 (6 bases). There are 12 residues in the CDR3. V lost 6 bases and J lost 6, with 9 bases in between. Germline assignment: CDR1 ENHRY and CDR2 SYGVKD. This chain's CDR3 is CAISTTGQPQHF. CDR3 nucleotides: TGTGCCATCAGCACGACAGGTCAGCCCCAGCATTTT.

The V gene is TRBV6-5, the J gene TRBJ1-6, with a tentative D call TRBD1 (6 bases). The CDR3 is 15 amino acids. Trimming shortened V by 2 bases and J by 9 bases, and 14 bases separated the two germline ends. The germline gives CDR1 MNHEY, CDR2 SVGAGI. CDR3 nucleotide sequence: TGTGCCAGCAGTTACGGTAGAGGGGGTACTTCACCCCTCCACTTT. Protein sequence: CASSYGRGGTSPLHF.

This clonotype was counted ten times or more. The rearrangement uses TRBV7-6 and TRBJ2-1; TRBD2 aligns across 14 bases. With V trimmed by 5 bases and J by 16 bases, 16 bases remained unmatched. Germline values: CDR1 SGHVS, CDR2 FNYEAQ. The CDR3 contains 16 residues. CDR3 nucleotide sequence: TGTGCCAGCAGCCCCGTAACGGGACTAGCGGGGGCCCGGAGTTTCTTC. Protein: CASSPVTGLAGARSFF.